Listed below are T cell receptor beta chains from one sample, sequenced in a study of blood T cell repertoires in COVID-19. Method: immunoSEQ multiplex PCR; TCRdb's copy keeps in-frame clones and lacks some. Of roughly 290,000 clones in the sample, approximately 89% were seen once. Source material: peripheral blood. These receptors came from a woman aged 50 to 65 who had recovered from COVID-19. The CDR3 runs from the conserved cysteine through the conserved F or W. A D gene is named only where the DNA matches it firmly. The listing skips clone size in some rows; elsewhere it reads once, few, many or a size class.

-	TRBV6-2/TRBV6-3	TRBJ1-1	-	CASSYSGAARAKAEAFF	TGTGCCAGCAGTTACTCGGGGGCAGCTCGAGCAAAGGCTGAAGCTTTCTTT
-	TRBV5-1	TRBJ1-4	-	CASKWGATNEKLFF	TGCGCCAGCAAATGGGGAGCAACTAATGAAAAACTGTTTTTT
once	TRBV27	TRBJ2-1	-	CASRSDYSYNEQFF	TGTGCCAGCCGTAGTGACTACTCCTACAATGAGCAGTTCTTC
once	TRBV6-2/TRBV6-3	TRBJ2-7	TRBD1	CASSETPRTGFYGYEQYF	TGTGCCAGCAGTGAGACACCCCGGACAGGGTTCTATGGCTACGAGCAGTACTTC
-	TRBV27	TRBJ2-1	-	CASSLEGLSYNEQFF	TGTGCCAGCAGTCTTGAGGGCCTGAGCTACAATGAGCAGTTCTTC
-	TRBV6-1	TRBJ1-1	-	CASSDRAEAFF	TGTGCCAGCAGTGACAGGGCTGAAGCTTTCTTT
-	TRBV20-1	TRBJ2-2	TRBD2	CSASPSGSRAGELFF	TGCAGTGCTAGTCCTAGCGGGAGTCGGGCCGGGGAGCTGTTTTTT
-	TRBV12-3/TRBV12-4	TRBJ1-1	TRBD1	CASSSGQVDFF	TGTGCCAGCAGTTCCGGACAGGTGGATTTCTTT
-	TRBV30	TRBJ2-2	TRBD2	CAGSGTSVIIAGELFF	TGTGCCGGCTCCGGGACTAGCGTAATCATCGCCGGGGAGCTGTTTTTT
-	TRBV10-3	TRBJ1-2	-	CAISGIDEGYTF	TGTGCCATCAGCGGGATCGATGAGGGCTACACCTTC
-	TRBV5-1	TRBJ2-5	-	CASSDMRQGETQYF	TGCGCCAGCAGCGACATGCGGCAGGGGGAGACCCAGTACTTC
-	TRBV11-2	TRBJ2-3	-	CASSLGQGTDTQYF	TGTGCCAGCAGCTTAGGGCAGGGGACAGATACGCAGTATTTT
-	TRBV5-1	TRBJ2-3	-	CASSVDSRTDTQYF	TGCGCCAGCAGCGTGGACAGTCGGACAGATACGCAGTATTTT
-	TRBV5-4	TRBJ2-1	TRBD2	CASSLGTSISEQFF	TGTGCCAGCAGCTTGGGGACTAGCATCAGTGAGCAGTTCTTC
-	TRBV4-3	TRBJ2-1	TRBD2	CASSQDRLAGGYEQFF	TGCGCCAGCAGCCAAGACCGACTAGCGGGGGGCTATGAGCAGTTCTTC
-	TRBV7-9	TRBJ2-7	TRBD1	CASSPGTGGKIEQYF	TGTGCCAGCAGCCCCGGGACAGGGGGCAAGATCGAGCAGTACTTC
few	TRBV5-5	TRBJ1-2	-	CASSLPTGFRDGYTF	TGTGCCAGCAGCTTACCCACAGGGTTTAGGGATGGCTACACCTTC
-	TRBV4-2	TRBJ2-7	TRBD2	CASSPRTSGYEQYF	TGTGCCAGCAGCCCGAGGACTAGCGGCTACGAGCAGTACTTC
-	TRBV6-5	TRBJ2-3	-	CASIHRENAQYF	TGTGCCAGCATTCACAGGGAGAACGCGCAGTATTTT
-	TRBV19	TRBJ1-1	TRBD1	CASSVDRGTEAFF	TGTGCCAGTAGCGTGGACAGGGGCACTGAAGCTTTCTTT
-	TRBV14	TRBJ2-7	TRBD2	CASSQELAGVAGEQYF	TGTGCCAGCAGCCAAGAATTAGCGGGAGTCGCGGGCGAGCAGTACTTC
-	TRBV30	TRBJ1-3	-	CAWNPGGTGNTIYF	TGTGCCTGGAACCCAGGAGGGACTGGAAACACCATATATTTT
-	TRBV5-5	TRBJ2-3	-	CASSLNSYADTQYF	TGTGCCAGCAGTTTGAATAGTTATGCAGATACGCAGTATTTT
-	TRBV3-1/TRBV3-2	TRBJ1-2	TRBD1	CASSQGGGAGGPPRGYTF	TGTGCCAGCAGCCAAGGGGGCGGGGCAGGGGGCCCCCCTCGAGGCTACACCTTC
-	TRBV4-2	TRBJ1-1	-	CASSQDSGKIEAFF	TGTGCCAGCAGCCAAGATTCAGGGAAGATTGAAGCTTTCTTT
-	TRBV14	TRBJ2-1	TRBD2	CASSPRGAGGHNEQFF	TGTGCCAGCAGCCCCCGGGGAGCGGGAGGACACAATGAGCAGTTCTTC
-	TRBV18	TRBJ2-2	-	CASSPSPNRGTGELFF	TGTGCCAGCTCACCTTCCCCAAACCGGGGCACCGGGGAGCTGTTTTTT
-	TRBV5-1	TRBJ1-1	-	CASRGDTEAFF	TGCGCCAGCCGCGGTGACACTGAAGCTTTCTTT